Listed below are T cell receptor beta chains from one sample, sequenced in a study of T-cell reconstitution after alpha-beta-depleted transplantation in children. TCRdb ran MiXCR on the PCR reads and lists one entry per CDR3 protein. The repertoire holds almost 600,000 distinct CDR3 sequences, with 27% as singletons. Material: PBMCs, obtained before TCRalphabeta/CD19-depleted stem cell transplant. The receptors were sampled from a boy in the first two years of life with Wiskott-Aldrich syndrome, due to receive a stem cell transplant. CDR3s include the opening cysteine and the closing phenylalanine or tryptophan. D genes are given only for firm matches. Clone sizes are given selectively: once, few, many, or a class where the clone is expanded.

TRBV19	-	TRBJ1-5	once	CASSIGLHSNQPQHF	TGTGCCAGTAGTATAGGACTTCATAGCAATCAGCCCCAGCATTTT
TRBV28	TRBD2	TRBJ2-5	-	CASSLDAGGYQETQYF	TGTGCCAGCAGTTTAGATGCGGGAGGGTATCAAGAGACCCAGTACTTC
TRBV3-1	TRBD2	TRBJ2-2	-	CASRGLAGSGELFF	TGTGCCAGCAGGGGACTAGCGGGATCAGGGGAGCTGTTTTTT
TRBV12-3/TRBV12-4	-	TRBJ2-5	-	CASGASRVGETQYF	TGTGCCAGCGGGGCGAGTAGGGTGGGAGAGACCCAGTACTTC
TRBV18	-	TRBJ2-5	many	CASSPGQETQYF	TGTGCCAGCTCACCGGGTCAAGAGACCCAGTACTTC
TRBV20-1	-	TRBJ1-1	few	CSARDRARVNTEAFF	TGCAGTGCTAGAGATCGGGCCAGGGTTAACACTGAAGCTTTCTTT
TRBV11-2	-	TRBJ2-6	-	CASSATWVEGANVLTF	TGTGCCAGCTCAGCAACATGGGTAGAAGGGGCCAACGTCCTGACTTTC
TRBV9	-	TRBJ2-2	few	CASSRAPNTGELFF	TGTGCCAGCAGCAGGGCCCCGAACACCGGGGAGCTGTTTTTT
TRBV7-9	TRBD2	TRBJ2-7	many	CASRSTSGRSYEQYF	TGTGCCAGCAGGTCCACTAGCGGGAGGTCCTACGAGCAGTACTTC
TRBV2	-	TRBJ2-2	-	CASFDSNTGELFF	TGTGCCAGCTTCGACTCGAACACCGGGGAGCTGTTTTTT
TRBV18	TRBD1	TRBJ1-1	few	CASSPLAGGAHTEAFF	TGTGCCAGCTCACCCTTGGCAGGGGGCGCCCACACTGAAGCTTTCTTT
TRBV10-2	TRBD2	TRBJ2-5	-	CASTTSGRTSQETQYF	TGCGCCAGCACGACTAGCGGGAGGACCTCCCAAGAGACCCAGTACTTC
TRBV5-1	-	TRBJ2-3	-	CASSLEGTQGGPQYF	TGCGCCAGCAGCTTGGAGGGGACGCAGGGTGGGCCGCAGTATTTT
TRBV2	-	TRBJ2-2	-	CASTRGRINTGELFF	TGTGCCAGCACCCGAGGACGGATCAACACCGGGGAGCTGTTTTTT
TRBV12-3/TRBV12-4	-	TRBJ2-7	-	CASSRSQYEQYF	TGTGCCAGCAGTAGGTCCCAATACGAGCAGTACTTC
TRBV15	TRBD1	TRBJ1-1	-	CATSRAGTGNTEAFF	TGTGCCACCAGCAGAGCCGGGACAGGCAACACTGAAGCTTTCTTT
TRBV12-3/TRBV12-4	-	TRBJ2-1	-	CASSPRGGSYNEQFF	TGTGCCAGCAGTCCCAGAGGGGGATCTTACAATGAGCAGTTCTTC
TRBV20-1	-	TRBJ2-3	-	CSARQPASADTQYF	TGCAGTGCTAGACAGCCCGCAAGCGCAGATACGCAGTATTTT
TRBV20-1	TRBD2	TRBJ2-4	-	CSARLAGGNIQYF	TGCAGTGCTAGACTAGCGGGAGGGAACATTCAGTACTTC
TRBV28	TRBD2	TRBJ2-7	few	CASSFPDNRGLAATTRSYEQYF	TGTGCCAGCAGTTTTCCTGATAATCGGGGACTAGCGGCCACAACCCGCTCCTACGAGCAGTACTTC
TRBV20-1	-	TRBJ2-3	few	CSARVSGGTDTQYF	TGCAGTGCTAGAGTGTCTGGGGGCACAGATACGCAGTATTTT
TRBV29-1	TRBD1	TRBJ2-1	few	CSSDRGGSYNEQFF	TGCAGCTCCGACAGGGGAGGCTCCTACAATGAGCAGTTCTTC
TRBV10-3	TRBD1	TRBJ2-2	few	CATWTGDTGELFF	TGTGCCACCTGGACAGGGGATACCGGGGAGCTGTTTTTT
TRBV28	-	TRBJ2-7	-	CASSSREAFYEQYF	TGTGCCAGCAGTTCCCGTGAGGCCTTCTACGAGCAGTACTTC
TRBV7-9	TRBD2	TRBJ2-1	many	CASSVSGRAYNEQFF	TGTGCCAGCAGCGTAAGCGGGAGGGCCTACAATGAGCAGTTCTTC
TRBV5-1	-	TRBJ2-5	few	CASRLTGSPIYQETQYF	TGCGCCAGCAGATTGACGGGAAGTCCCATCTACCAAGAGACCCAGTACTTC
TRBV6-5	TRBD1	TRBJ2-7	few	CASSYGPGGSYEQYF	TGTGCCAGCAGTTACGGGCCAGGGGGCTCCTACGAGCAGTACTTC
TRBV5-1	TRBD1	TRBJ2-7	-	CASSLGQGDRLYEQYF	TGCGCCAGCAGCTTGGGACAGGGGGACCGGCTCTACGAGCAGTACTTC
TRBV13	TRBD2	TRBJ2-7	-	CASSRPGLAGGHSYEQYF	TGTGCCAGCAGCCGTCCGGGACTAGCGGGAGGCCACTCCTACGAGCAGTACTTC
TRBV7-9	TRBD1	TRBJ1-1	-	CACGDRDWTEAFF	TGTGCGTGCGGGGACAGGGATTGGACTGAAGCTTTCTTT
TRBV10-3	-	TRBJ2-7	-	CAIRRTGPKGTRSYEQYF	TGTGCCATCAGGAGGACAGGTCCGAAAGGGACTAGGAGCTACGAGCAGTACTTC
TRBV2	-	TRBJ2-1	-	CASSEGEFPYNEQFF	TGTGCCAGCAGTGAAGGGGAATTCCCTTACAATGAGCAGTTCTTC
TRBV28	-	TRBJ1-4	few	CASSQGGWGEKLFF	TGTGCCAGCAGTCAAGGGGGTTGGGGTGAAAAACTGTTTTTT
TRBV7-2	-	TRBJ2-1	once	CASSPTIPSRSHEQFF	TGTGCCAGCAGCCCTACAATTCCTTCTAGGTCCCATGAGCAGTTCTTC
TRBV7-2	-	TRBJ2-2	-	CASSLIASGTGELFF	TGTGCCAGCAGCTTAATCGCTAGTGGAACCGGGGAGCTGTTTTTT
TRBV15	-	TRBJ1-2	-	CATSREWGAEGYTF	TGTGCCACCAGCAGAGAGTGGGGGGCGGAGGGCTACACCTTC
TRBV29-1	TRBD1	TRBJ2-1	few	CSVKGQNNEQFF	TGCAGCGTTAAGGGACAGAACAATGAGCAGTTCTTC
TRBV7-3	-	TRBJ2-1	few	CASRHSPSPYNEQFF	TGTGCCAGCAGACATTCTCCCTCTCCCTACAATGAGCAGTTCTTC
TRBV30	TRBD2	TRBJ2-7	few	CAWRGGTSVAYEQYF	TGTGCCTGGAGGGGGGGGACTAGCGTTGCCTACGAGCAGTACTTC
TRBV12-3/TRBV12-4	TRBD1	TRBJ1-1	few	CASSRRQGEAFF	TGTGCCAGCAGCCGCCGACAGGGCGAAGCTTTCTTT
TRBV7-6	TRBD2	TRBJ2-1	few	CASRPSGRASYNEQFF	TGTGCCAGCAGACCTAGCGGGAGAGCTTCCTACAATGAGCAGTTCTTC
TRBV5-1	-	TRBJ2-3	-	CASSNAPGPDTQYF	TGCGCCAGCAGCAATGCCCCCGGCCCCGATACGCAGTATTTT
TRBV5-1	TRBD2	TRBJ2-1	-	CASKRIAGSNEQFF	TGCGCCAGCAAGAGAATAGCGGGAAGCAATGAGCAGTTCTTC
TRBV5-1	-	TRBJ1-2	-	CASSLQLYYGYTF	TGCGCCAGCAGCTTGCAGCTCTACTATGGCTACACCTTC
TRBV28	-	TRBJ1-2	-	CASSQLARGYTF	TGTGCCAGCAGTCAACTCGCGCGTGGCTACACCTTC
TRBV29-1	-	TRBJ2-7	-	CSVGPGVAYEQYF	TGCAGCGTTGGTCCAGGGGTGGCCTACGAGCAGTACTTC
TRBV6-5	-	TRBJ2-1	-	CASSYSIGSLAAEQFF	TGTGCCAGCAGTTACTCGATCGGTAGCCTGGCGGCTGAGCAGTTCTTC
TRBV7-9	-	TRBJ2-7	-	CASSYGDASSYEQYF	TGTGCCAGCAGCTACGGGGACGCGAGCTCCTACGAGCAGTACTTC
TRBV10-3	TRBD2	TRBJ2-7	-	CAISSGPRDYSYEQYF	TGTGCCATCAGTTCAGGGCCGAGGGACTATTCCTACGAGCAGTACTTC
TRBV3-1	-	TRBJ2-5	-	CASSQLSGRGTQYF	TGTGCCAGCAGCCAATTGAGTGGTCGAGGGACCCAGTACTTC
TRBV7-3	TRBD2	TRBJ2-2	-	CASSHNGGVGELFF	TGTGCCAGCAGCCACAATGGGGGGGTCGGGGAGCTGTTTTTT
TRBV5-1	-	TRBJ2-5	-	CASSLGGGYVQETQYF	TGCGCCAGCAGCTTGGGTGGAGGGTATGTTCAAGAGACCCAGTACTTC
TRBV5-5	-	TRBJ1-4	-	CASRPQVIDEKLFF	TGTGCCAGCAGACCTCAGGTGATCGATGAAAAACTGTTTTTT
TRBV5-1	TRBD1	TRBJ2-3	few	CASSLGDRAGTDTQYF	TGCGCCAGCAGCTTGGGGGACAGGGCAGGCACAGATACGCAGTATTTT
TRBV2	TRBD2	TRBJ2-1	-	CASKATSGSEQFF	TGTGCCAGCAAGGCGACTAGCGGGAGTGAGCAGTTCTTC
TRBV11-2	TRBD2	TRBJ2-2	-	CASSLARGSGSGGELFF	TGTGCCAGCAGCTTAGCCCGGGGGAGCGGGAGTGGCGGGGAGCTGTTTTTT